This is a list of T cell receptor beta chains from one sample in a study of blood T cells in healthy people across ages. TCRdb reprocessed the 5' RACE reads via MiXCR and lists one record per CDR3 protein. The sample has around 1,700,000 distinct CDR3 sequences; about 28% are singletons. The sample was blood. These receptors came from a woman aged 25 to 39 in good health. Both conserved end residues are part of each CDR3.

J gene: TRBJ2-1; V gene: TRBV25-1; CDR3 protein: CASSYGLDKFF
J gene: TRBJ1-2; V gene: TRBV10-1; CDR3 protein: CASSDRVMDGYTF
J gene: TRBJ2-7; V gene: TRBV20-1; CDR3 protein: CSAREPGSGIYEQYF
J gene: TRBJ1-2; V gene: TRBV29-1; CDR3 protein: CSVPVPLLANYGYTF
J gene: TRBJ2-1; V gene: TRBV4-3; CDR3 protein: CASSQDRVGTSGGNEQFF
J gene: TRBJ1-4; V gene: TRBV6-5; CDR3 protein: CASSYRLRAEILFF
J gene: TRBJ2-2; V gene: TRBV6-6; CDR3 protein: CASSGGDTNTGELFF
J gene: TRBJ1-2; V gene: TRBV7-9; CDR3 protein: CASSSGLGSGGYTF
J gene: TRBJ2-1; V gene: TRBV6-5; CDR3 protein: CASRFSTYNEQFF
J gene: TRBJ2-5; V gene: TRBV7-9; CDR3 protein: CASSRLTGGETRYF
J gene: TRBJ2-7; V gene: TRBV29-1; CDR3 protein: CSVDEGPYEQYF
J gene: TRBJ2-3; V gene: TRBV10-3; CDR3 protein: CTIKGESGRIDTQYF
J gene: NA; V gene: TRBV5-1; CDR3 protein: CASSLNPGQGGGETQYF
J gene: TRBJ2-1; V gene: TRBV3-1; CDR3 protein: CASSQDTYNEQFF
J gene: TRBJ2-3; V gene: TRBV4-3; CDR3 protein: CASSQESGIADTQYF
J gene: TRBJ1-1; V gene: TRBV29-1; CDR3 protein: CSVASRGMGAFF
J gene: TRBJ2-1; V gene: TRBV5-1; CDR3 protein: CASSVQGLTDIYNEQFF
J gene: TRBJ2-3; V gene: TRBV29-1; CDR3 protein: CSSSGGSTDTQYF
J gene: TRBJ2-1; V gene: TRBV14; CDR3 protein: CASSQDFSGGGEQFF
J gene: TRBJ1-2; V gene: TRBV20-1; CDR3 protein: CSARDNGQTGGYGYTF
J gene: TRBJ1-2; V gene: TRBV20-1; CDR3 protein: CSARRGGYTF
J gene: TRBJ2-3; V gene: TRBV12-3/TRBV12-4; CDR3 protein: CASSHLPQGFGTDTQYF
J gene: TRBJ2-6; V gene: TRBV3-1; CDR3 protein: CASSQDPGLGANVLTF
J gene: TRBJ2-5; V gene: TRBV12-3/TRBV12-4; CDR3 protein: CASSPAREGETQYF
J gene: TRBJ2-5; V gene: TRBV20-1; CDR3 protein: CSAAARGRETQYF
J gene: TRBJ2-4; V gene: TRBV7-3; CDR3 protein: CASRRAGGQNHLGQNIQYF
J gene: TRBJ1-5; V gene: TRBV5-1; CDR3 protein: CASSSTRRGAINQPQHF
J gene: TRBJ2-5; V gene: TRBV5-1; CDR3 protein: CASSPPQGLAGETQYF
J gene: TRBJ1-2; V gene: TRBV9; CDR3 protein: CASSVDSGTWGGYTF
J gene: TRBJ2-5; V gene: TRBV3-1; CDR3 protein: CASSQDGATKETQYF
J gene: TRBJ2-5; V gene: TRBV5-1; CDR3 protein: CASSTDTPETQYF
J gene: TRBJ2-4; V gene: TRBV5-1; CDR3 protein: CASSLEGVKNIQYF
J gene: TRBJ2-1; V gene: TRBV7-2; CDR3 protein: CASSVTRYSGQFF
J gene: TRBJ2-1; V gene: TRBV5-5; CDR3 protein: CASSLEGGDSNEQFF
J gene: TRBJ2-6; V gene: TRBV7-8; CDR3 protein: CASSLEGYFQSGANVLTF
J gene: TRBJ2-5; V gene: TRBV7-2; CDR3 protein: CASSRGGGGTQYF
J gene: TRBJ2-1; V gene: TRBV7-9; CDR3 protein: CASSWTSGRMNEQFF
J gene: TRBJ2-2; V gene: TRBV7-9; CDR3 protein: CASNEYRAGGELFF
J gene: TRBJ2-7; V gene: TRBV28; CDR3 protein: CASPPLDRAYSYEQYF
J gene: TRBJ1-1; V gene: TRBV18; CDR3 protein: CASSPPRVSEAFF
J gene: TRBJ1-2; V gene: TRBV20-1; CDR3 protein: CSARGPGTYGYTF
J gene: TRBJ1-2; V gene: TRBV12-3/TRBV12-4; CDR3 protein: CASSHRSGGPGDGYTF
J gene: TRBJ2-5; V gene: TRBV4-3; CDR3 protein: CASSPEGREETQYF
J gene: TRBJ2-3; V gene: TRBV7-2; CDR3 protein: CASSLGAGVDTRYF
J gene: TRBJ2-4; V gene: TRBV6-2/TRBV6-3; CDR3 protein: CASKGGQGGLTKNIQYF
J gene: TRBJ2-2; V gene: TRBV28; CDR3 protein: CASSPPVGNTGELFF
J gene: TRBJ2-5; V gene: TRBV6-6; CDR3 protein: CASSYRSGNRETQYF
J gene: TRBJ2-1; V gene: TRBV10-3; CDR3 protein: CAISADRSSERAYNEQFF
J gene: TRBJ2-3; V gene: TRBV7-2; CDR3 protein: CASSLAPSDTQYF
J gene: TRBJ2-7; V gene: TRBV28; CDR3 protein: CATGTYEQYF
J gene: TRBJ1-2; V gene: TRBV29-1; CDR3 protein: CSAQVPRGSDGYTF
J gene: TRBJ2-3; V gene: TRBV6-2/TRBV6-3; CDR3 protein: CASRAGGLAAGDTQYF
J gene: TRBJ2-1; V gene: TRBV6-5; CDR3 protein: CASRKGGSHNEQFF
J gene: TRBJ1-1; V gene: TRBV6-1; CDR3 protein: CASSETGVNTEAFF
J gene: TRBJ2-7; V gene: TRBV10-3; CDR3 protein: CATGVAYEQYF
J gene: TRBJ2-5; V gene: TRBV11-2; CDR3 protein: CASSLGMASGGETQYF
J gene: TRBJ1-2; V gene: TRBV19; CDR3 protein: CASSTKGQLYGYTF
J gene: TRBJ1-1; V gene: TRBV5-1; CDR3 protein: CASSLLGGQSGSTEAFF
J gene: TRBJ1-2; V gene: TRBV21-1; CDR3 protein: CASSKGSTRSGGYGYTF
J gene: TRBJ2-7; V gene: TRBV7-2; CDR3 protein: CASSLVTQGSSYEQYF